This TCR beta chain was sequenced in a study of cytomegalovirus exposure and HLA in healthy donors. Study-level results: Excluded: some indistinguishable V segments such as TRBV6-2 and TRBV6-3.

With respect to this clone: Its specificity is unknown.

Both 60 Vbeta primers and 13 Jbeta primers went into the PCR. Measured with immunoSEQ multiplex PCR; TCRdb has only the in-frame clones, and not every one. The table includes 180,000 or so clones, approximately 80% detected once. This CDR3 spans 13 amino acids. Germline loops: CDR1 SGHRS, CDR2 YFSETQ. V dropped 3 bases and J dropped 5 bases, with 9 bases sitting between them. This chain links TRBV5-1 with TRBJ2-1; D is ambiguous. The sequenced sample consisted of PBMCs. This receptor was obtained from a woman under 30 in good health and CMV-seronegative. CDR3 protein: CASSSGYNNEQFF. Written as DNA, the CDR3 is TGCGCCAGCAGCTCGGGTTACAACAATGAGCAGTTCTTC.